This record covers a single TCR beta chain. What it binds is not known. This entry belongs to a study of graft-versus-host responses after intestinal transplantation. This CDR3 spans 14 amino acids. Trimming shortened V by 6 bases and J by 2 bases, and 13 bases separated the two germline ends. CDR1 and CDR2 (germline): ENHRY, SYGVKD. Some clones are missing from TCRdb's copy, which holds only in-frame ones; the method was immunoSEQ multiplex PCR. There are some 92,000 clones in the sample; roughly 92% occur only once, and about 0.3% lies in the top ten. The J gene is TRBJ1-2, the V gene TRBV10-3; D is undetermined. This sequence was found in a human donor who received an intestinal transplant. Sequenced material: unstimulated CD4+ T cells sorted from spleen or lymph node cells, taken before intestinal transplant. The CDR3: CAISARGKNYGYTF. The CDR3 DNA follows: TGTGCCATCAGCGCCAGAGGGAAGAACTATGGCTACACCTTC.